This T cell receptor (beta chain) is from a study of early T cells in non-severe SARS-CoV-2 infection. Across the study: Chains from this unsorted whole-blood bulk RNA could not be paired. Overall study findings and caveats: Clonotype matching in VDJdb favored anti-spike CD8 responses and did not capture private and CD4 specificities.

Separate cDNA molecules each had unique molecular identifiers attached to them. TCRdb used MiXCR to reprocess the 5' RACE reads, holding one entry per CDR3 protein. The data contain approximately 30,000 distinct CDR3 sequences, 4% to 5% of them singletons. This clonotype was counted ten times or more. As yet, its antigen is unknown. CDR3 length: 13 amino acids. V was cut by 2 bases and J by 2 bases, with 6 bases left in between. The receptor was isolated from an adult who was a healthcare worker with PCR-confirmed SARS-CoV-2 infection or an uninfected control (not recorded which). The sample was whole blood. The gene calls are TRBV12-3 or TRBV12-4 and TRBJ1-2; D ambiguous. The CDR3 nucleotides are TGTGCCAGCAGTTTAATCGGGAACTATGGCTACACCTTC. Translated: CASSLIGNYGYTF.